The 5 T cell receptor beta chains below were found in one sample sequenced in a study of T cells in Graves' hyperthyroidism and ophthalmopathy. Amplified TCR beta CDR3 regions came from RNA transcripts. Carried out on the TCR CDR3, a first-round RT-PCR used the HTBI primer set. Each CDR3 protein is one row after TCRdb ran MiXCR on the multiplex PCR reads. The table shows around 500,000 distinct CDR3 sequences, with around 14% occurring only once. The sequenced sample was blood. The receptors derive from a young woman with Graves' hyperthyroidism.

The genes are TRBV29-1 and TRBJ2-1; TRBD2 agrees at 13 bases. Germline V gene sequence: CDR1 SQVTM, CDR2 ANQGSEA. This CDR3 contains 14 residues. The CDR3 sequence: CSFSPGLAGPEQFF. As DNA, the CDR3 is TGCAGTTTCTCTCCGGGACTAGCGGGACCTGAGCAGTTCTTC.

The chain joins TRBV4-1 to TRBJ2-3, with 11 bases matching TRBD1. This CDR3 has 16 amino acids. CDR1 is MGHRA and CDR2 is YSYEKL in the germline V gene. V lost 2 bases to trimming and J lost 4 bases; unmatched junction nucleotides: 5. In DNA form, the CDR3 reads TGCGCCAGCAGCCAAATGGACAGGGGGCGTCCAGATACGCAGTATTTT. As protein: CASSQMDRGRPDTQYF.

CDR3 nucleotide sequence: TGTGCCAGTAGTGCCTGGGAGTTCTCCTACAATGAGCAGTTCTTC. This sequence encodes CASSAWEFSYNEQFF. The chain carries TRBV19 and TRBJ2-1; possible D gene TRBD2, 5 bases. V gave up 5 bases and J gave up 0 bases, with 11 bases separating them. CDR1 and CDR2 (germline): LNHDA, SQIVND (reference sequence). The CDR3 is 15 residues long.

There are many counts of this clonotype. The V and J genes are TRBV7-2 and TRBJ1-1; D not certain. This CDR3 is built from 16 residues. V was pared by 5 bases and J by 2 bases, with 18 bases between. In germline, CDR1 is SGHTA, CDR2 FQGNSA. DNA for the CDR3: TGTGCCAGCAGCCCTTGGCGGGCCACCGACAACACTGAAGCTTTCTTT. It encodes CASSPWRATDNTEAFF.

There are many counts of this clonotype. This sequence joins TRBV12-3 or TRBV12-4 and TRBJ2-1; 7 bases match TRBD2. V lost 0 bases and J lost 7; bases outside the gene matches: 6. CDR3 length: 15 amino acids. The CDR3 coding sequence is TGTGCCAGCAGTTTAGCAGCGGGGCCAGGGAATGAGCAGTTCTTC. The encoded protein is CASSLAAGPGNEQFF.